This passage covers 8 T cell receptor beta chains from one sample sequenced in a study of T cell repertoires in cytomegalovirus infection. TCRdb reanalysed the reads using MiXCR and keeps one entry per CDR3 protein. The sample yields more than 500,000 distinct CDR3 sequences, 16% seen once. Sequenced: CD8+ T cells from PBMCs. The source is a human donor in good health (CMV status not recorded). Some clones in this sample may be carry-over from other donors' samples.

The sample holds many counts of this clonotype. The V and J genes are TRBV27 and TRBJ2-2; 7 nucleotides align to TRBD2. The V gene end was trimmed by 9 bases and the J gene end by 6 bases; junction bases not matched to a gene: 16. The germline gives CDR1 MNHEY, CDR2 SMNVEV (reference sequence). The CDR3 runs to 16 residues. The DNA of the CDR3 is TGTGCCAGTCTTGGGGGAGGGCATATCGGTGCCGGGGAGCTGTTTTTT. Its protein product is CASLGGGHIGAGELFF.

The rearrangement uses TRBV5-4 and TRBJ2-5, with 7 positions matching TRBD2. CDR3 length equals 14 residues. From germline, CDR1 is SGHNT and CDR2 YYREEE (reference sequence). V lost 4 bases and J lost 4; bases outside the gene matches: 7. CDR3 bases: TGTGCCAGCAGCCAAAAGCGGGAAAGAGAGACCCAGTACTTC. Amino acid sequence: CASSQKRERETQYF. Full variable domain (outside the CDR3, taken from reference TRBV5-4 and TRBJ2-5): ETGVTQSPTHLIKTRGQQVTLRCSSQSGHNTVSWYQQALGQGPQFIFQYYREEENGRGNFPPRFSGLQFPNYSSELNVNALELDDSALYLCASSQKRERETQYFGPGTRLLVL.

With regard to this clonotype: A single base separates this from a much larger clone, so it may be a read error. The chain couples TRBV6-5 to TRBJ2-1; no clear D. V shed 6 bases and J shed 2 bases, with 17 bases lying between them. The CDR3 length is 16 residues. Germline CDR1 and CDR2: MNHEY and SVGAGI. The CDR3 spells CASSEKSNTPYNEQFF. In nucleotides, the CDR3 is TGTGCCAGCAGCGAGAAGTCGAACACGCCCTACAATGAGCAGTTCTTC.

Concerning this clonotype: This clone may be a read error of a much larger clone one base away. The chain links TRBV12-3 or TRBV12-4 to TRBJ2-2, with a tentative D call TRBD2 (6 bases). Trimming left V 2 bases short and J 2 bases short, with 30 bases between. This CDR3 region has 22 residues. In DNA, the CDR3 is TGTGCCAGCAGTTTAACGGTCTTATTGAGGACTGGCGGGATAGGCAACACCGGGGAGCTGTTTTTT. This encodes CASSLTVLLRTGGIGNTGELFF.

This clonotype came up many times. The CDR3 DNA reads as TGTGCCAGCAGTTCCTCCCCTCATCACTTAGTCTACAATGAGCAGTTCTTC. It translates to CASSSSPHHLVYNEQFF. V and J are TRBV12-3 or TRBV12-4 and TRBJ2-1; D remains ambiguous. V lost 4 bases and J 3 bases, leaving 19 bases between the germline ends. CDR3 length: 17 amino acids.

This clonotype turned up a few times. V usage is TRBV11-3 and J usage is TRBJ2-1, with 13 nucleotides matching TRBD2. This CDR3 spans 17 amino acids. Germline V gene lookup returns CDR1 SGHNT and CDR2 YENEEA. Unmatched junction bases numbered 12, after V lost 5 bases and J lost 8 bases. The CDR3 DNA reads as TGTGCCAGCAGCCCCGGGACTAGCGGGACAAAGTGGGATGAGCAGTTCTTC. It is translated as CASSPGTSGTKWDEQFF.

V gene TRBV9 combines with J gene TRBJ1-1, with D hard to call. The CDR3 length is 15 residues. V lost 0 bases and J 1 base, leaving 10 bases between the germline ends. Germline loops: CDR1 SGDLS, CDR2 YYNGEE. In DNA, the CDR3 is TGTGCCAGCAGCGTAGATGGTAATTGGAACACTGAAGCTTTCTTT. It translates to CASSVDGNWNTEAFF. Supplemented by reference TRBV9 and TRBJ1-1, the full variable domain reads DSGVTQTPKHLITATGQRVTLRCSPRSGDLSVYWYQQSLDQGLQFLIQYYNGEERAKGNILERFSAQQFPDLHSELNLSSLELGDSALYFCASSVDGNWNTEAFFGQGTRLTVV.

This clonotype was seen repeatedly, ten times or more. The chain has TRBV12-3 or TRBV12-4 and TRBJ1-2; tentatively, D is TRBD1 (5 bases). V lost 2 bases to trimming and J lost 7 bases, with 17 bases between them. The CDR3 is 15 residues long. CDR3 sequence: CASSLSAGVGSGYTF. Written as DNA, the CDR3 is TGTGCCAGCAGTTTATCGGCGGGGGTGGGGAGTGGCTACACCTTC.